These 9 T cell receptor beta chains were all obtained from the same sample, sequenced in a study of T cells in Graves' hyperthyroidism and ophthalmopathy. TCR beta CDR3 regions were amplified from RNA transcripts. First-round RT-PCR with HTBI primers amplified the TCR CDR3 region. MiXCR, run by TCRdb on the multiplex PCR reads, gives a single entry per CDR3 protein. The sample has 300,000 to 400,000 distinct CDR3 sequences, roughly 18% seen once. The sequencing input was blood. Source of these receptors: a woman between 45 and 60 years old with Graves' hyperthyroidism.

This clonotype was observed at least ten times. The chain carries TRBV28 and TRBJ2-7; D assignment may be TRBD1 or TRBD2 (5 bases each). The CDR3 has 17 residues. Trimming cost V 2 bases and J 2 bases, with 19 bases left between them. The V gene's germline CDR1 is MDHEN and CDR2 SYDVKM. CDR3 in amino acids: CASSLLGASNRPYEQYF. For the CDR3, the DNA is TGTGCCAGCAGTTTACTCGGGGCCTCCAACCGTCCCTACGAGCAGTACTTC.

The chain joins TRBV20-1 to TRBJ2-5, with TRBD2 identical over 11 bases. Germline CDR1 and CDR2: DFQATT and SNEGSKA (reference sequence). Trimming cost V 6 bases and J 1 base; bases outside gene matches: 10. The CDR3 covers 16 residues. In DNA, the CDR3 is TGCAGTGCCCCCACCCCGGGACTAGCGGTCCAAGAGACCCAGTACTTC. Residues: CSAPTPGLAVQETQYF.

This clonotype was counted ten times or more. V is TRBV5-8 and J is TRBJ1-1; weak D call: TRBD1 (5 bases). The CDR3 length is 14 residues. Germline assignment: CDR1 SGHTS and CDR2 YDEGEE. The V end lost 3 bases, the J end lost 1 base, and 10 bases lay between the germline ends. For the CDR3, the DNA is TGTGCCAGCAGCTCCGGACACCCGAACACTGAAGCTTTCTTT. This sequence encodes CASSSGHPNTEAFF.

The sample holds many counts of this clonotype. The rearrangement joins TRBV7-9 to TRBJ1-1; the D is unclear. V lost 5 bases to trimming and J lost 5 bases, with 12 bases between them. CDR1 is SEHNR, CDR2 FQNEAQ, per germline (reference sequence). The CDR3 contains 13 residues. The CDR3 loop is CASSLEGSTEAFF. For the CDR3, the DNA is TGTGCCAGCAGCCTGGAGGGATCTACTGAAGCTTTCTTT.

A word on this clonotype: This may come from a read error, since a much larger clone is one base off. V and J are TRBV3-1 and TRBJ2-1, with TRBD2 matching over 11 bases. This CDR3 comprises 15 residues. Germline V CDR1 and CDR2: LGHDT, YNNKEL (reference sequence). The trim removed 4 bases at V and 6 bases at J, leaving 5 bases unmatched. The CDR3 DNA follows: TGTGCCAGCAGCCTAATAGCGGGAGGGGCCAATGAGCAGTTCTTC. This sequence encodes CASSLIAGGANEQFF.

This clonotype was observed a handful of times. The J gene is TRBJ2-7, the V gene TRBV5-5; D is unclear. Germline-derived CDR1 and CDR2 are SGHKS and YYEKEE (reference sequence). V was trimmed by 0 bases and J by 6 bases, leaving 13 bases between them. This CDR3 spans 14 amino acids. The CDR3 DNA is TGTGCCAGCAGCTTGGTGGCTTTCGAGCCCGAGCAGTACGTC. Translation: CASSLVAFEPEQYV.

This clonotype was seen a few times. This chain uses TRBV7-8 with TRBJ1-1, with D possibly matching TRBD1 (5 bases). Trimming took 1 base from V and 10 from J, leaving 13 bases between them. The CDR3 is 13 residues long. Per the germline V gene, CDR1 is SGHVS and CDR2 is FQNEAQ. The CDR3 coding sequence is TGTGCCAGCAGCTTAGAGTCGGGGACCAGAGCTTTCTTT. It translates to CASSLESGTRAFF.

This clonotype was counted a few times. The V and J genes are TRBV13 and TRBJ1-3, with D possibly TRBD1 on 5 matching bases. Germline values: CDR1 PRHDT, CDR2 FYEKMQ (reference sequence). Trimming removed 5 bases from V and 0 bases from J, with 17 bases in between. The CDR3 runs 17 residues. The CDR3 is CASSERPLGDSGNTIYF. DNA for the CDR3: TGTGCCAGCAGCGAGAGACCGTTGGGGGACTCTGGAAACACCATATATTTT.

The V gene is TRBV29-1, the J gene TRBJ1-3; D may be TRBD1 (5 bases). Germline V CDR1 and CDR2: SQVTM, ANQGSEA. The CDR3 is made up of 13 amino acids. Deletions cut 4 bases from V and 4 bases from J, with 11 bases between. The CDR3 protein is CSVVSGGGNTIYF. The CDR3 nucleotides read TGCAGCGTTGTTTCGGGGGGAGGAAACACCATATATTTT.